This T cell receptor beta chain was documented in a study of T cells after yellow fever vaccination. Notes on the study in general: Within FACS-sorted repertoires, abundant clonotypes contaminating from the bulk population could be present.

CDR1 is ENHRY, CDR2 SYGVKD, per germline. The CDR3 sequence is 15 residues long. Germline trimming cut 2 bases from V and 2 bases from J; bases unmatched to any gene: 3. Ten or more counts support this clonotype. Its cognate antigen is unknown. Each CDR3 protein is one row after TCRdb ran MiXCR on the 5' RACE reads. Altogether almost 70,000 distinct CDR3 sequences are present, approximately 5% being singletons, with the ten largest covering more than 2%. Sequences were derived from CD4+ T cells sorted from PBMCs, sampled more than 13 days after the first yellow fever vaccination. The sequence was obtained from a man aged 18 to 35 who received the YFV17D yellow fever vaccine. The chain has TRBV10-3 and TRBJ2-1; 7 bases agree with TRBD1. The CDR3 region is CAISETQGTYNEQFF. CDR3 in DNA: TGTGCCATCAGTGAGACACAGGGGACCTACAATGAGCAGTTCTTC.